A selection of T cell receptor beta chains follows, all from one sample in a study of long-term antiretroviral therapy in people with HIV. Libraries were prepared by immunoSEQ multiplex PCR; TCRdb keeps only in-frame clonotypes and omits some of them. The sample yields fewer than 20,000 clones, 85% to 90% seen once. The sequencing used unsorted PBMCs, collected 4.2 years after starting antiretroviral therapy. These receptors came from a man aged 45-65 years with HIV. CDR3s include the opening cysteine and the closing phenylalanine or tryptophan. D genes are given only for firm matches. Rows give clone size only sometimes, using once, few, many, or a class for an expanded clone.

D: TRBD2; J: TRBJ2-7; V: TRBV7-9; size: few; DNA: TGTGCCAGCAGCTCATCTAGCGGGGGGCCTTCCTACGAGCAGTACTTC; CDR3: CASSSSSGGPSYEQYF
D: NA; J: TRBJ1-2; V: TRBV19; size: NA; DNA: TGTGCCAGTAGTATAGGGGCCAGGGGACGGAAAATAGCTAACTATGGCTACACCTTC; CDR3: CASSIGARGRKIANYGYTF
D: NA; J: TRBJ1-1; V: TRBV27; size: once; DNA: TGTGCCAGCAGTTTACATGGGCCAAGTAACACTGAAGCTTTCTTT; CDR3: CASSLHGPSNTEAFF
D: NA; J: TRBJ1-1; V: TRBV7-2; size: NA; DNA: TGTGCCAGCAGCTCAGGACTAAACACTGAAGCTTTCTTT; CDR3: CASSSGLNTEAFF
D: NA; J: TRBJ1-3; V: TRBV6-5; size: once; DNA: TGTGCCAGCCGCGCCCCGACTGGAAACACCATATATTTT; CDR3: CASRAPTGNTIYF
D: NA; J: TRBJ1-1; V: TRBV10-2; size: NA; DNA: TGCGCCAGCAGTGTGACAGGTACGAACACTGAAGCTTTCTTT; CDR3: CASSVTGTNTEAFF
D: TRBD1; J: TRBJ2-2; V: TRBV5-1; size: NA; DNA: TGCGCCAGCAGCTTGGGACAGGGGGCGTCCGGGGAGCTGTTTTTT; CDR3: CASSLGQGASGELFF
D: TRBD1; J: TRBJ2-7; V: TRBV2; size: NA; DNA: TGTGCCAGCAGTGGGGACAGCCTTTCCCCCTACGAGCAGTACTTC; CDR3: CASSGDSLSPYEQYF
D: NA; J: TRBJ2-1; V: TRBV27; size: NA; DNA: TGTGCCAGCAGTTTAGGGGTGCTACTTGAGCAGTTCTTC; CDR3: CASSLGVLLEQFF
D: NA; J: TRBJ1-1; V: TRBV28; size: few; DNA: TGTGCCAGCAGTTTTGCTAACAGGGCGAACACTGAAGCTTTCTTT; CDR3: CASSFANRANTEAFF
D: NA; J: TRBJ1-2; V: TRBV4-2; size: NA; DNA: TGTGCCAGCAGCCAAGAGGCCGAAGGGTATGGCTACACCTTC; CDR3: CASSQEAEGYGYTF
D: NA; J: TRBJ2-3; V: TRBV7-3; size: NA; DNA: TGTGCCAGCAGCGTCCAGGGGAGCCTCGCGGATACGCAGTATTTT; CDR3: CASSVQGSLADTQYF
D: NA; J: TRBJ2-1; V: TRBV9; size: NA; DNA: TGTGCCAGCAGCGTAGACTACAATGAGCAGTTCTTC; CDR3: CASSVDYNEQFF
D: NA; J: TRBJ2-5; V: TRBV5-6; size: NA; DNA: TGTGCCAGCAGCTTCCGGAACCAAGAGACCCAGTACTTC; CDR3: CASSFRNQETQYF
D: TRBD1; J: TRBJ1-1; V: TRBV14; size: few; DNA: TGTGCCAGCAGCCAAGATCTTGGACAGGGTCCGTCGGGGGCTTTCTTT; CDR3: CASSQDLGQGPSGAFF
D: NA; J: TRBJ2-3; V: TRBV7-7; size: NA; DNA: TGTGCCGTAGGGTCGACTAGCACAGATACGCAGTATTTT; CDR3: CAVGSTSTDTQYF
D: NA; J: TRBJ2-7; V: TRBV9; size: few; DNA: TGTGCCAGCAGCTTCGACGGGGACTCCTACGAGCAGTACTTC; CDR3: CASSFDGDSYEQYF
D: NA; J: TRBJ2-7; V: TRBV6-5; size: NA; DNA: TGTGCCAGCAGTTACGAGGGCCATCCAGGTTACGAGCAGTACTTC; CDR3: CASSYEGHPGYEQYF
D: TRBD1; J: TRBJ2-7; V: TRBV27; size: NA; DNA: TGTGCCAGCAGTTTACTGACAGGGGCCTACGAGCAGTACTTC; CDR3: CASSLLTGAYEQYF
D: TRBD2; J: TRBJ2-4; V: TRBV27; size: NA; DNA: TGTGCCAGCGCCTCCCCCGGGACTAGCGGGGGTAAAAACATTCAGTACTTC; CDR3: CASASPGTSGGKNIQYF
D: TRBD1; J: TRBJ2-6; V: TRBV27; size: once; DNA: TGTGCCAGCAGCACCGGGACAGGGGGCCTTGGGGCCAACGTCCTGACTTTC; CDR3: CASSTGTGGLGANVLTF
D: TRBD1; J: TRBJ2-1; V: TRBV5-1; size: NA; DNA: TGCGCCAGCAGTGGTGCGACAGGGGGAGACAATGAGCAGTTCTTC; CDR3: CASSGATGGDNEQFF
D: NA; J: TRBJ1-2; V: TRBV30; size: NA; DNA: TGTGCCTGGAGTGTATCAGGGGCGAATGGCTACACCTTC; CDR3: CAWSVSGANGYTF
D: TRBD1; J: TRBJ2-7; V: TRBV20-1; size: NA; DNA: TGCAGTGCGTCACAGGGGTACGAGCAGTACTTC; CDR3: CSASQGYEQYF
D: NA; J: TRBJ2-2; V: TRBV30; size: NA; DNA: TGTGCCTGGAGTGTAGCCAGGGGGGCCGGGGAGCTGTTTTTT; CDR3: CAWSVARGAGELFF
D: TRBD1; J: TRBJ1-2; V: TRBV28; size: NA; DNA: TGTGCCACCGGACAGGGGGTGAACTATGGCTACACCTTC; CDR3: CATGQGVNYGYTF
D: NA; J: TRBJ1-2; V: TRBV29-1; size: NA; DNA: TGCAGCGTTCTCGACACCTATGGCTACACCTTC; CDR3: CSVLDTYGYTF
D: TRBD2; J: TRBJ2-1; V: TRBV27; size: NA; DNA: TGTGCCAGCAGTTTTAGCGGGGGGGCAGGTGAGCAGTTCTTC; CDR3: CASSFSGGAGEQFF
D: TRBD1; J: TRBJ1-2; V: TRBV5-1; size: NA; DNA: TGCGCCAGCAGCTTGGGGACAGGGTGGAACTATGGCTACACCTTC; CDR3: CASSLGTGWNYGYTF
D: TRBD1; J: TRBJ2-7; V: TRBV5-1; size: NA; DNA: TGCGCCAGCAGCCGTGGACAGGGGACGGGCTACGAGCAGTACTTC; CDR3: CASSRGQGTGYEQYF
D: TRBD2; J: TRBJ2-7; V: TRBV6-5; size: NA; DNA: TGTGCCAGCAGTTACGTGGCGGGGGGATCCTACGAGCAGTACTTC; CDR3: CASSYVAGGSYEQYF
D: NA; J: TRBJ2-7; V: TRBV7-9; size: NA; DNA: TGTGCCAGCAGCTTAGTCAGGACCTACGAGCAGTACTTC; CDR3: CASSLVRTYEQYF
D: NA; J: TRBJ1-1; V: TRBV29-1; size: NA; DNA: TGCAGCGTTGAGTCCTTCCCGAACACTGAAGCTTTCTTT; CDR3: CSVESFPNTEAFF
D: TRBD1; J: TRBJ2-7; V: TRBV6-1; size: NA; DNA: TGTGCCAGCAGGGGCAAGGGACAGGGATTCTCCGAGCAGTACTTC; CDR3: CASRGKGQGFSEQYF
D: NA; J: TRBJ2-3; V: TRBV28; size: NA; DNA: TGTGCCAGCAGACCTAGTAGGGGGGCGGAAGATACGCAGTATTTT; CDR3: CASRPSRGAEDTQYF
D: TRBD2; J: TRBJ2-1; V: TRBV30; size: once; DNA: TGTGCCTGGAGCGGGGGGTTACATGAGCAGTTCTTC; CDR3: CAWSGGLHEQFF
D: NA; J: TRBJ2-7; V: TRBV6-5; size: NA; DNA: TGTGCCAGCAGTTACTCCTCCGGGAACCGGAGGTACGAGCAGTACTTC; CDR3: CASSYSSGNRRYEQYF
D: NA; J: TRBJ1-2; V: TRBV28; size: once; DNA: TGTGCCAGCAGGCTCCCCCAAGGTATCGGCTACACCTTC; CDR3: CASRLPQGIGYTF
D: TRBD1; J: TRBJ1-2; V: TRBV25-1; size: NA; DNA: TGTGCCAGCAGCCCCGGGACAGGGTCTATCTTTGGCTACACCTTC; CDR3: CASSPGTGSIFGYTF
D: TRBD1; J: TRBJ2-7; V: TRBV5-1; size: NA; DNA: TGCGCCAGCAGCTCAACCGGGACAGGGACCTACGAGCAGTACTTC; CDR3: CASSSTGTGTYEQYF
D: TRBD1; J: TRBJ1-2; V: TRBV27; size: NA; DNA: TGTGCCAGCAGCCCCGGGACAGGCGTCTATGGCTACACCTTC; CDR3: CASSPGTGVYGYTF
D: TRBD1; J: TRBJ2-3; V: TRBV9; size: NA; DNA: TGTGCCAGCAGCCAGACAGGGGGCGCGAGGGAAGATACGCAGTATTTT; CDR3: CASSQTGGAREDTQYF